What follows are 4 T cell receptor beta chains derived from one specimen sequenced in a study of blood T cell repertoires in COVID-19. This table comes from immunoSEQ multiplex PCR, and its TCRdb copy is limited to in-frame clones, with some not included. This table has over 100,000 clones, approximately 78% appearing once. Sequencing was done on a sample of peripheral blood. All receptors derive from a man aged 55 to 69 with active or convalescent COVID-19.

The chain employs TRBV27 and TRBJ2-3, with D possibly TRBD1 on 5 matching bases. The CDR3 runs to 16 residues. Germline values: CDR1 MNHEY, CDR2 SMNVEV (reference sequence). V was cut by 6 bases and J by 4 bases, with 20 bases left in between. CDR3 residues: CASRIQGSGWADTQYF. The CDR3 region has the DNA TGTGCCAGCAGGATTCAAGGGTCAGGGTGGGCAGATACGCAGTATTTT.

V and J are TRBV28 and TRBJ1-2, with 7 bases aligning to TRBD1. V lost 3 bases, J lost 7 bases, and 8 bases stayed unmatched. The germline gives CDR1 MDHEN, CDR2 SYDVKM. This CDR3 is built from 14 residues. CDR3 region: CASSLVRGRVGYTF. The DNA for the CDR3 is TGTGCCAGCAGTTTGGTGAGGGGGCGAGTTGGCTACACCTTC.

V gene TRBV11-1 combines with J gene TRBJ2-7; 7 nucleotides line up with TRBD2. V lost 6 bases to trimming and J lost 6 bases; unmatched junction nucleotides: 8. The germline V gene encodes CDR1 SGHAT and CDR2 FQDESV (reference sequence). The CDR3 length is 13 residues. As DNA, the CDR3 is TGTGCCAGCAGTCGCCGGGGGGAGGTCGAGCAGTACTTC. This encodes CASSRRGEVEQYF.

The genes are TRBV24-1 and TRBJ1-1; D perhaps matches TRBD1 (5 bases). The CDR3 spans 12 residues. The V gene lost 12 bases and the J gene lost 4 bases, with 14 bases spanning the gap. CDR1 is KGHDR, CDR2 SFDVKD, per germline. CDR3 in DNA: TGTGCCGCTAGGGGTAGTGGCACTGAAGCTTTCTTT. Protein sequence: CAARGSGTEAFF.